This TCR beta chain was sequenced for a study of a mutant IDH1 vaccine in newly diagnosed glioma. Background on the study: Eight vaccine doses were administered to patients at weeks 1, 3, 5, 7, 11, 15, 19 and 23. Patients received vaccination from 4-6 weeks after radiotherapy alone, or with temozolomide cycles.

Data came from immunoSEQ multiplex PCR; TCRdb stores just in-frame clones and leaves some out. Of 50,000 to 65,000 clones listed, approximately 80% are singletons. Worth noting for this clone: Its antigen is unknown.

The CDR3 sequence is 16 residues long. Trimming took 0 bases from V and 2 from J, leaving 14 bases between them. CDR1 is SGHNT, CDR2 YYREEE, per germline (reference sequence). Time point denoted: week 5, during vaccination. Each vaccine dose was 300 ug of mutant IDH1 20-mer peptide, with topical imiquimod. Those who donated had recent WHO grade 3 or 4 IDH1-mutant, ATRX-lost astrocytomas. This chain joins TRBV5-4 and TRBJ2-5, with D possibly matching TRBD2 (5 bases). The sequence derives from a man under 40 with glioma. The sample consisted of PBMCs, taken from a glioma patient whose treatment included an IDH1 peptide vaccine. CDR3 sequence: CASSLAGLSGQETQYF. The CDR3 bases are TGTGCCAGCAGCTTGGCAGGACTCAGTGGACAAGAGACCCAGTACTTC.